The 2 T cell receptor beta chains below were found in one sample sequenced in a study of blood T cells in healthy people across ages (dated by TCRdb to the mid-2010s). The method was 5' RACE. Instrument on record: Illumina HiSeq 2500. A second roughly 6 to 11 cycle PCR used a sample-barcoded 5' primer and a J-beta primer mix. The raw public reads went through TCRdb reprocessing: fastp at Q25, MiXCR clone calling, in-frame beta chains kept. Each CDR3 protein appears once, grouped with its most common genes and DNA. For this sample the table gives about 930,000 distinct CDR3 sequences, of which about 27% were detected only once. More than 8.5% of the sample rests with the top ten. This sample was shared with a second study, whose subject was T cells of mothers and their children.

The sequenced sample consisted of blood. The source is a woman in her thirties or forties in good health.

There are a few counts of this clonotype. The rearrangement links TRBV7-9 to TRBJ1-2, with a possible D match to TRBD1 (5 bases). CDR3 length equals 17 residues. From germline, CDR1 is SEHNR and CDR2 FQNEAQ (reference sequence). V was clipped by 1 base and J by 2 bases, with 17 bases between them. The CDR3: CASSLEPGAGTNYGYTF. CDR3 sequence (DNA): TGTGCCAGCAGCTTAGAACCCGGCGCAGGGACCAACTATGGCTACACCTTC.

Ten or more counts support this clonotype. The rearrangement joins TRBV28 to TRBJ2-7, with 7 bases fitting TRBD1. The V and J ends lost 6 bases and 3 bases, in that order; junction bases with no gene match: 11. The CDR3 is 15 amino acids. CDR1 MDHEN and CDR2 SYDVKM come from the germline V gene. The CDR3 region has the DNA TGTGCCAGCAGGATAGGGACAGCCCACGACTACGAGCAGTACTTC. Its protein is CASRIGTAHDYEQYF.